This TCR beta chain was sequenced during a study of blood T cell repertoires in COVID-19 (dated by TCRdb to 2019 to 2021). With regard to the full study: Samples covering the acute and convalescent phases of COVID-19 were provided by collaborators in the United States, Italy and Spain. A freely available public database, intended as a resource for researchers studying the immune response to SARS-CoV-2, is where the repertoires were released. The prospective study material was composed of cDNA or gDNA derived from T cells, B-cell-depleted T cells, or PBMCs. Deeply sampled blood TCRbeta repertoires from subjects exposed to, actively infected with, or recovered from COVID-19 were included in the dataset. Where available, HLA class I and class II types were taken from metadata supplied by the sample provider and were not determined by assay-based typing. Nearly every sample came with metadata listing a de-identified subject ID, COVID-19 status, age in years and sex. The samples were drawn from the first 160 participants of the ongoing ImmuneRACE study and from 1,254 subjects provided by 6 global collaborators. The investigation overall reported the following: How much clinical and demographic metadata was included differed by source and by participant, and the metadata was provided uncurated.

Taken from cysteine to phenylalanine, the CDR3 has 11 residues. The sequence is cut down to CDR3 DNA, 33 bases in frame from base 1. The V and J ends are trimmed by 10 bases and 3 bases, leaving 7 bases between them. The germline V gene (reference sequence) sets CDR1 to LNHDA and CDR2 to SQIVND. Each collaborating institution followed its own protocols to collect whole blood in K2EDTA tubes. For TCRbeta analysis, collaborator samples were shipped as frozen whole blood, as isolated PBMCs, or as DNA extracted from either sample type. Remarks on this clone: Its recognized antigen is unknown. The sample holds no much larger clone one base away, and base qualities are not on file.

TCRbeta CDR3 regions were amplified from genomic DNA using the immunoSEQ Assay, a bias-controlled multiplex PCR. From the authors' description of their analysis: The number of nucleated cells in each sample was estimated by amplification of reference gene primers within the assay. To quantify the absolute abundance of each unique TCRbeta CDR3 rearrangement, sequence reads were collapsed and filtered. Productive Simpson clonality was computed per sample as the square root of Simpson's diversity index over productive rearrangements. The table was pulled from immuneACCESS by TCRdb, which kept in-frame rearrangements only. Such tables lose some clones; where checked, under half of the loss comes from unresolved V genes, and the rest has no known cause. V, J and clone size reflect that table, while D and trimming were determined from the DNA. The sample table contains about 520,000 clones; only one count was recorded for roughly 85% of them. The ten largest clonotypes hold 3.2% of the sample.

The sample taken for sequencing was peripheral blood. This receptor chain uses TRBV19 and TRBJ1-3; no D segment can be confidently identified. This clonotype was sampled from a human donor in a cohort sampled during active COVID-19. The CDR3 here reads CATSGGNTIYF. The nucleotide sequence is TGTGCCACCTCCGGTGGAAACACCATATATTTT.